One sample yielded the 19 T cell receptor beta chains listed below, sequenced in a study of blood T cell repertoires in COVID-19. TCRdb's copy holds only in-frame clones and misses some; the assay was immunoSEQ multiplex PCR. Of 200,000 to 250,000 clones in the sample, about 85% are singletons; the top ten hold about 12%. The sequenced sample consisted of peripheral blood. The origin of the receptors is a woman in her late teens or twenties who had recovered from COVID-19.

This clone occurred once. The rearrangement joins TRBV12-5 to TRBJ2-1; 8 bases align to TRBD2. Germline V gene sequence: CDR1 LGHNT, CDR2 FRNRAP. This CDR3 spans 18 amino acids. The junction had 14 bases not matched to a gene; V was cut back by 7 bases and J by 0 bases. The CDR3 DNA is TGTGCTAGTGAAGGACTAGCCTCAACCCTGAGCTCCTACAATGAGCAGTTCTTC. Translated, it gives CASEGLASTLSSYNEQFF.

The chain combines TRBV12-3 or TRBV12-4 with TRBJ1-5; D gene ambiguous. The CDR3 extends over 13 amino acids. Deletions cut 2 bases from V and 4 bases from J, with 6 bases between. DNA for the CDR3: TGTGCCAGCAGTTTAAGAGGGAATCAGCCCCAGCATTTT. Translating it yields CASSLRGNQPQHF.

The CDR3 sequence: CSARDLAEQFF. CDR3 DNA sequence: TGCAGTGCTAGAGATCTAGCGGAACAGTTCTTC. The chain uses TRBV20-1 and TRBJ2-1, with 7 bases lining up with TRBD2. The CDR3 has 11 residues. V was clipped by 0 bases and J by 13 bases; unmatched bases: 3. Germline loops: CDR1 DFQATT, CDR2 SNEGSKA (reference sequence).

The chain recombines TRBV27 with TRBJ1-4; D gene unclear. Germline assignment: CDR1 MNHEY and CDR2 SMNVEV (reference sequence). The CDR3 loop spans 13 amino acids. The germline V and J ends were trimmed by 5 bases and 7 bases, with 11 bases remaining between them. The CDR3 sequence: CASSPSRGEKLFF. The CDR3 DNA is TGTGCCAGCAGTCCGAGTCGCGGTGAAAAACTGTTTTTT.

This clone was found once. The chain carries TRBV30 and TRBJ2-3, with 10 bases matching TRBD2. Germline values: CDR1 GTSNPN, CDR2 SVGIG (reference sequence). The CDR3 totals 15 residues. Trimming removed 1 base from V and 4 bases from J; junction bases left unmatched: 5. The CDR3 spells CAWSGLAGVSDTQYF. CDR3 nucleotide sequence: TGTGCCTGGAGTGGGCTAGCGGGAGTGTCAGATACGCAGTATTTT.

The V gene is TRBV10-3, the J gene TRBJ1-1; maybe TRBD1 (6 bases). Trimming took 7 bases from V and 2 from J, leaving 14 bases between them. Germline CDR1 is ENHRY and CDR2 is SYGVKD. The CDR3 covers 14 residues. The DNA of the CDR3 is TGTGCCATCAAACACCGGACAGATAACACTGAAGCTTTCTTT. Translated, it gives CAIKHRTDNTEAFF.

The chain carries TRBV5-1 and TRBJ2-7; D might be TRBD2 (6 bases). V was shortened by 1 base and J by 5 bases, with 10 bases between the two germline ends. This CDR3 spans 13 amino acids. Per germline, CDR1 SGHRS and CDR2 YFSETQ. The CDR3 spells CASSLMPGDEQYF. The CDR3 coding sequence is TGCGCCAGCAGCTTGATGCCGGGAGACGAGCAGTACTTC. The full variable domain, its missing parts supplied by reference TRBV5-1 and TRBJ2-7, is KAGVTQTPRYLIKTRGQQVTLSCSPISGHRSVSWYQQTPGQGLQFLFEYFSETQRNKGNFPGRFSGRQFSNSRSEMNVSTLELGDSALYLCASSLMPGDEQYFGPGTRLTVT.

The V gene is TRBV4-3, the J gene TRBJ2-2; TRBD2 aligns across 12 bases. Germline CDR1 is LGHNA and CDR2 is YSLEER. The CDR3 extends over 18 amino acids. J was trimmed by 0 bases and V by 0 bases; bases with no gene match: 2. The chain's CDR3 is CASSQDGLAGTNTGELFF. The CDR3 bases are TGCGCCAGCAGCCAAGATGGACTAGCGGGGACGAACACCGGGGAGCTGTTTTTT.

This clone was seen a single time. The chain is built from TRBV5-1 and TRBJ1-3; no firm D call. This CDR3 has 17 residues. V lost 2 bases, J lost 0 bases, and 15 bases lay in between. Germline CDR1 and CDR2: SGHRS and YFSETQ. In DNA, the CDR3 is TGCGCCAGCAGCTTACAGCCGCTAACGACCTCTGGAAACACCATATATTTT. This codes for CASSLQPLTTSGNTIYF.

CDR3 in DNA: TGTGCCCACCGGGGACTGAGAACTGAAGCTTTCTTT. This codes for CAHRGLRTEAFF. The V gene is TRBV30, the J gene TRBJ1-1; perhaps TRBD1 as D (5 bases). The ends were cut back, 8 bases at V and 5 bases at J, with 15 bases in the middle. This CDR3 comprises 12 residues. CDR1 and CDR2 from the germline V gene are GTSNPN and SVGIG (reference sequence).

This clone has a single count. The chain couples TRBV5-1 to TRBJ2-7, with D unclear. The germline CDR1 and CDR2 sequences are SGHRS and YFSETQ. The CDR3 is 14 amino acids. V lost 0 bases and J 1 base, leaving 8 bases between the germline ends. CDR3 in DNA: TGCGCCAGCAGCTTGGGACTGCTTTCCTACGAGCAGTACTTC. Protein product: CASSLGLLSYEQYF.

Here the CDR3 DNA reads TGTGCCAGCAGCCCCTTTTTGGGCGAAAAACTGTTTTTT. Protein: CASSPFLGEKLFF. The V and J genes are TRBV3-1 (or the pseudogene TRBV3-2) and TRBJ1-4; D unresolved. The CDR3 has 13 residues. Germline V gene data show CDR1 as LGHDT and CDR2 as YNNKEL (reference sequence). Between the trimmed V and J ends, which lost 4 bases and 8 bases, there was a span of 11 bases.

A few counts support this clone. J is TRBJ2-7 and V is TRBV19; TRBD2 aligns across 10 bases. Germline-derived CDR1 and CDR2 are LNHDA and SQIVND (reference sequence). This CDR3 is 15 amino acids long. V lost 4 bases and J lost 0; bases outside the gene matches: 3. CDR3 nucleotides: TGTGCCAGTAGTACAGGACTAGCGGCCTCCTACGAGCAGTACTTC. It translates to CASSTGLAASYEQYF. Looking up the rest from reference TRBV19 and TRBJ2-7 gives the full variable domain: DGGITQSPKYLFRKEGQNVTLSCEQNLNHDAMYWYRQDPGQGLRLIYYSQIVNDFQKGDIAEGYSVSREKKESFPLTVTSAQKNPTAFYLCASSTGLAASYEQYFGPGTRLTVT.

The chain carries TRBV30 and TRBJ1-2, with a tentative D call TRBD1 (6 bases). This CDR3 spans 15 amino acids. CDR1 and CDR2 from the germline V gene are GTSNPN and SVGIG (reference sequence). Trimming cost V 3 bases and J 4 bases, with 18 bases left between them. CDR3 bases: TGTGCCTGGAGCCAAGCCCCCAGGGGCGCCTATGGCTACACCTTC. Translated: CAWSQAPRGAYGYTF.

This clone was detected once. This chain connects TRBV5-6 to TRBJ2-5; 10 bases agree with TRBD1. J was trimmed by 6 bases and V by 0 bases; bases with no gene match: 2. The germline V gene encodes CDR1 SGHDT and CDR2 YYEEEE. The CDR3 consists of 14 residues. CDR3 DNA sequence: TGTGCCAGCAGCTTGGGGACAGGGGGGAAGACCCAGTACTTC. This sequence encodes CASSLGTGGKTQYF.

This clone has only one observation. This chain joins TRBV28 and TRBJ2-2; 9 bases match TRBD2. V gave up 8 bases and J gave up 5 bases; unmatched junction bases: 9. CDR1 MDHEN and CDR2 SYDVKM come from the germline V gene. The length of the CDR3 is 15 residues. CDR3 sequence: CASGKAGGLTGELFF. The CDR3 coding sequence is TGTGCCAGCGGAAAAGCGGGAGGCTTGACCGGGGAGCTGTTTTTT.

The rearrangement links TRBV5-6 to TRBJ1-4; D may be TRBD1 (5 bases). The CDR3 totals 18 residues. The V gene's germline CDR1 is SGHDT and CDR2 YYEEEE. V dropped 5 bases and J dropped 0 bases, with 20 bases sitting between them. This CDR3 reads CASRPGPIDPATNEKLFF. The CDR3 DNA sequence: TGTGCCAGCAGACCAGGGCCCATCGACCCTGCAACTAATGAAAAACTGTTTTTT.

The rearrangement joins TRBV2 to TRBJ2-5; maybe TRBD2 (5 bases). V was clipped by 8 bases and J by 4 bases, with 8 bases between them. The CDR3 contains 11 residues. Germline CDR1 reads SNHLY; CDR2 reads FYNNEI. The CDR3 nucleotides read TGTGCCAGCTTAGAGGGAGAGACCCAGTACTTC. Protein: CASLEGETQYF.

V and J are TRBV5-1 and TRBJ1-3, with D tentatively TRBD1 (6 bases). Germline-derived CDR1 and CDR2 are SGHRS and YFSETQ. The CDR3 contains 14 residues. V lost 5 bases, J lost 4 bases, and 13 bases lay in between. The CDR3 DNA sequence: TGCGCCAGCAGGCAGGGGTCCTCAGGAAACACCATATATTTT. Residues: CASRQGSSGNTIYF.